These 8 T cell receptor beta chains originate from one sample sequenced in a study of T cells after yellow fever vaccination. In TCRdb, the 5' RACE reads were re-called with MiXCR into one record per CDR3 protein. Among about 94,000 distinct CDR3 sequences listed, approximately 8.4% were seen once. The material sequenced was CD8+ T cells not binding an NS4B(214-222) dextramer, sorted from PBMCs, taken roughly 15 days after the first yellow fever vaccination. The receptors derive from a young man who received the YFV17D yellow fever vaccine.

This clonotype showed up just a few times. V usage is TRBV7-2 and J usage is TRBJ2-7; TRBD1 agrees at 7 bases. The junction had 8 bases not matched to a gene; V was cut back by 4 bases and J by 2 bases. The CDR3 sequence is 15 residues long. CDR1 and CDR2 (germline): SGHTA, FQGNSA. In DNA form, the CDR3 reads TGTGCCAGCAGCTCATACAGGGGAGAAACCTACGAGCAGTACTTC. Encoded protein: CASSSYRGETYEQYF.

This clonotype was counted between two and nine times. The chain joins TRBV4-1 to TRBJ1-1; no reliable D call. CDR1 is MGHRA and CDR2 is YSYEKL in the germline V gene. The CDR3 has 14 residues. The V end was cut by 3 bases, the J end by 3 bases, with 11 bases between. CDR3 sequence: CASSQDMVDTEAFF. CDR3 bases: TGCGCCAGCAGCCAGGATATGGTGGACACTGAAGCTTTCTTT.

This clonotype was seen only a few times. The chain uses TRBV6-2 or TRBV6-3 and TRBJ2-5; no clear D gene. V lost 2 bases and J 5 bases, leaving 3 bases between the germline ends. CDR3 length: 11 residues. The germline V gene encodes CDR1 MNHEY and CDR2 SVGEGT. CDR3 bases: TGTGCCAGCAGTTACGTCGAGACCCAGTACTTC. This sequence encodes CASSYVETQYF.

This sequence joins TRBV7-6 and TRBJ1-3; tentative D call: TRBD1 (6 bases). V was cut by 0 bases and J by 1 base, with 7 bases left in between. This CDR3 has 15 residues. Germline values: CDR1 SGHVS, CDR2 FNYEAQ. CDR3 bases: TGTGCCAGCAGCTTAGCAGGGGGATCTGGAAACACCATATATTTT. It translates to CASSLAGGSGNTIYF. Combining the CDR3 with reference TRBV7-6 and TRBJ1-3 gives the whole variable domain GAGVSQSPRYKVTKRGQDVALRCDPISGHVSLYWYRQALGQGPEFLTYFNYEAQQDKSGLPNDRFSAERPEGSISTLTIQRTEQRDSAMYRCASSLAGGSGNTIYFGEGSWLTVV.

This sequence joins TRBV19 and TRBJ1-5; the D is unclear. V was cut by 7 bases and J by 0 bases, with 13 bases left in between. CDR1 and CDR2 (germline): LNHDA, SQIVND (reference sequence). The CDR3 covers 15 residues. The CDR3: CASTADGTSNQPQHF. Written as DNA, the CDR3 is TGTGCCAGTACCGCGGACGGAACTAGCAATCAGCCCCAGCATTTT.

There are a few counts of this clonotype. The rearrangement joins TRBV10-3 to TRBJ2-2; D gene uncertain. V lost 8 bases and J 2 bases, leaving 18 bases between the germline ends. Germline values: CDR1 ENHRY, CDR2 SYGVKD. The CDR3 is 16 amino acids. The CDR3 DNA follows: TGTGCCATCTTACAAGAGCTTGCCGAAAACACCGGGGAGCTGTTTTTT. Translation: CAILQELAENTGELFF.

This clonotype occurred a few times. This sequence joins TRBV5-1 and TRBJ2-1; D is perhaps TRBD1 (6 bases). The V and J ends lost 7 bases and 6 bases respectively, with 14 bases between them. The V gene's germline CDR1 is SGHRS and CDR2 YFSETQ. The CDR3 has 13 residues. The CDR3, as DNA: TGCGCCAGCCTGGACAGCCTAACCAATGAGCAGTTCTTC. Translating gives CASLDSLTNEQFF.

The CDR3 is CSARDPRAIGELFF. CDR3 sequence (DNA): TGCAGTGCTAGAGATCCCAGGGCGATCGGGGAGCTGTTTTTT. J is TRBJ2-2 and V is TRBV20-1; TRBD1 is a possible D gene (5 bases). Trimming removed 0 bases at V and 7 bases at J, with 12 bases between. This CDR3 has 14 residues. Looked up from germline, CDR1 is DFQATT and CDR2 is SNEGSKA (reference sequence).